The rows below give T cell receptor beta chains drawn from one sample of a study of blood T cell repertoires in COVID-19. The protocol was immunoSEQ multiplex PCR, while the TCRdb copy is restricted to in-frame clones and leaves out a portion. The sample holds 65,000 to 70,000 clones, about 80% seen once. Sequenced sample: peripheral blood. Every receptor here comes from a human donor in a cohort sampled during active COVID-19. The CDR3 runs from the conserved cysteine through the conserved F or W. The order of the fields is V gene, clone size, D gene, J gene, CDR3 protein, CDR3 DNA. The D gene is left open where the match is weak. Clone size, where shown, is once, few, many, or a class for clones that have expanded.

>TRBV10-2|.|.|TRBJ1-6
CASSADSRRSPLHF
TGCGCCAGCAGCGCGGACTCCCGCAGGTCACCCCTCCACTTT
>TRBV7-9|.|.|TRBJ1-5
CASSLGSDRYSNQPQHF
TGTGCCAGCAGCTTAGGTTCGGACAGATATAGCAATCAGCCCCAGCATTTT
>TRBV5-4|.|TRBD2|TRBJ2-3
CASSFPVAGSTDTQYF
TGTGCCAGCAGCTTCCCCGTAGCGGGTAGCACAGATACGCAGTATTTT
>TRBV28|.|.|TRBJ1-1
CASMGTLNTEAFF
TGTGCCAGCATGGGGACACTGAACACTGAAGCTTTCTTT
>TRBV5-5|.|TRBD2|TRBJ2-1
CASSPGTSGDNEQFF
TGTGCCAGCAGCCCCGGGACTAGCGGGGACAATGAGCAGTTCTTC
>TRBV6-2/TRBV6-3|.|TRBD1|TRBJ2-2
CASSYSRQGAANTGELFF
TGTGCCAGCAGTTACTCGAGACAGGGGGCCGCGAACACCGGGGAGCTGTTTTTT
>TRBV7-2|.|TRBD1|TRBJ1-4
CASSPKTGANEKLFF
TGTGCCAGCAGCCCGAAGACAGGGGCTAATGAAAAACTGTTTTTT
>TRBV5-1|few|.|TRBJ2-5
CASSLTLGGRETQYF
TGCGCCAGCAGCCTGACTCTCGGGGGGCGAGAGACCCAGTACTTC
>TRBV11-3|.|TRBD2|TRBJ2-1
CASSLDLSGSSSEQFF
TGTGCCAGCAGCTTAGATCTGAGCGGGAGTTCTAGTGAGCAGTTCTTC
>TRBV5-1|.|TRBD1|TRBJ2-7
CASSLSQGAPMQYF
TGCGCCAGCAGCTTGTCACAGGGGGCCCCAATGCAGTACTTC
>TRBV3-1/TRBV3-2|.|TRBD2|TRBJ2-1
CASSQAAGVDEQFF
TGTGCCAGCAGCCAGGCAGCGGGGGTTGATGAGCAGTTCTTC
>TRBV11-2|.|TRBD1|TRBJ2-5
CASSFNRGGETQYF
TGTGCCAGCAGCTTCAACAGGGGCGGGGAGACCCAGTACTTC
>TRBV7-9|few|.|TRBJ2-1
CASSLIAGRYNEQFF
TGTGCCAGCAGCCTCATCGCGGGTCGCTACAATGAGCAGTTCTTC
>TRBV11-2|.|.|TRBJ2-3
CASGRGTDTQYF
TGTGCCAGCGGCCGGGGCACAGATACGCAGTATTTT
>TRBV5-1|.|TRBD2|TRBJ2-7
CASSSGAGSYEQYF
TGCGCCAGCAGCTCAGGAGCGGGGTCCTACGAGCAGTACTTC
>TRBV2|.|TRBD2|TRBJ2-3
CATTAGLVEFQPPTDTQYF
TGTGCCACCACTGCCGGACTAGTCGAATTTCAACCACCCACAGATACGCAGTATTTT
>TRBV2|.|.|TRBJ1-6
CASSTGPNSPLHF
TGTGCCAGCAGTACAGGGCCGAATTCACCCCTCCACTTT
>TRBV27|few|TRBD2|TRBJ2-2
CASRLAGATGELFF
TGTGCCAGCCGACTAGCGGGTGCCACCGGGGAGCTGTTTTTT
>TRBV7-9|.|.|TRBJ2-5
CASSPRGPETQYF
TGTGCCAGCAGCCCCAGGGGCCCAGAGACCCAGTACTTC
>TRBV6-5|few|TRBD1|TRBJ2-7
CASRRTGGLLEQYF
TGTGCCAGCAGGAGGACAGGGGGCCTCCTCGAGCAGTACTTC
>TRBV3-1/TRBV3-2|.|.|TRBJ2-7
CASSQGRREQYF
TGTGCCAGCAGCCAAGGGAGACGGGAGCAGTACTTC
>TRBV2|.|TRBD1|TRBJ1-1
CASLPGQGTTEAFF
TGTGCCAGCCTTCCGGGACAGGGTACCACTGAAGCTTTCTTT
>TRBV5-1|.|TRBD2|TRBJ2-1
CASSLDSGSSYNEQFF
TGCGCCAGCAGCTTGGATAGCGGGAGCTCCTACAATGAGCAGTTCTTC
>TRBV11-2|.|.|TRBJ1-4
CASSPEGPEKLFF
TGTGCCAGCAGCCCCGAGGGCCCGGAAAAACTGTTTTTT
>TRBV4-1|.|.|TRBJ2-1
CASSPDPGVTDEQFF
TGCGCCAGCAGCCCCGATCCGGGAGTAACTGATGAGCAGTTCTTC
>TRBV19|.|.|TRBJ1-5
CAAGAGFRSNQPQHF
TGTGCCGCGGGGGCAGGGTTTAGGAGCAATCAGCCCCAGCATTTT
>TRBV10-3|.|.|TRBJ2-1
CAISGGLNEQFF
TGTGCCATCAGCGGGGGACTCAATGAGCAGTTCTTC
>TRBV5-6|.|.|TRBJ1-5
CASSLRVHRAPQKNQPQHF
TGTGCCAGCAGCTTGAGGGTCCACAGGGCGCCACAAAAGAATCAGCCCCAGCATTTT
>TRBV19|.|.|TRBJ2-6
CASSMGQGANVLTF
TGTGCCAGTAGTATGGGGCAGGGGGCCAACGTCCTGACTTTC
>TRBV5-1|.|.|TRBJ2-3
CASSLVRQDTQYF
TGCGCCAGCAGCTTGGTTCGACAAGATACGCAGTATTTT
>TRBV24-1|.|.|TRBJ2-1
CATSDFSGQGSYNEQFF
TGTGCCACCAGTGATTTTTCCGGGCAGGGAAGCTACAATGAGCAGTTCTTC
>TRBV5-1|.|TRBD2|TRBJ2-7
CASSLGLADSYEQYF
TGCGCCAGCAGCTTGGGACTAGCGGACTCCTACGAGCAGTACTTC
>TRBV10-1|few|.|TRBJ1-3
CASSAYSSGNTIYF
TGCGCCAGCAGTGCCTACAGCTCTGGAAACACCATATATTTT
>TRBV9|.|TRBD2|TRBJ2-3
CASSVVAGGPAGTQYF
TGTGCCAGCAGCGTAGTAGCGGGAGGGCCGGCTGGTACGCAGTATTTT
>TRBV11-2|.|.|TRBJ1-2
CASSSGRGNYGYTF
TGTGCCAGCAGTTCCGGGAGGGGGAACTATGGCTACACCTTC
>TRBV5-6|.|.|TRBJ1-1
CASSRQAEAFF
TGTGCCAGCAGCCGGCAGGCTGAAGCTTTCTTT
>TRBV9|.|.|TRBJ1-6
CASSAEGGSPLHF
TGTGCCAGCAGCGCGGAAGGAGGTTCACCCCTCCACTTT
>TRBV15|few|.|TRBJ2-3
CATSRDPADTQYF
TGTGCCACCAGCAGAGATCCCGCAGATACGCAGTATTTT
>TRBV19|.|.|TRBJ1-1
CASSIGIGQNTEAFF
TGTGCCAGTAGTATCGGGATAGGCCAGAACACTGAAGCTTTCTTT
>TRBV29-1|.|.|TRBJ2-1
CSARTGGSTPYNEQFF
TGCAGCGCAAGGACTGGCGGCTCAACCCCGTACAATGAGCAGTTCTTC
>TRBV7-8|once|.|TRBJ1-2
CASSLGQGYGYTF
TGTGCCAGCAGCTTGGGGCAGGGATATGGCTACACCTTC
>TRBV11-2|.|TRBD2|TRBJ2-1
CASSFQREAYNEQFF
TGTGCCAGCAGCTTCCAGCGGGAGGCGTACAATGAGCAGTTCTTC
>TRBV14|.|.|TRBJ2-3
CASSQDRLQYTDTQYF
TGTGCCAGCAGCCAAGATAGATTACAGTACACAGATACGCAGTATTTT
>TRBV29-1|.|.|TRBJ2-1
CSASLTVSNEQFF
TGCAGCGCCAGTCTGACAGTGAGTAATGAGCAGTTCTTC
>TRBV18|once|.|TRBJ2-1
CASSSRRDNEQFF
TGTGCCAGCTCATCCCGGAGGGACAATGAGCAGTTCTTC
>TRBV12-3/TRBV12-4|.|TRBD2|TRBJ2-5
CASSRDYAETQYF
TGTGCCAGCAGTCGGGACTATGCAGAGACCCAGTACTTC
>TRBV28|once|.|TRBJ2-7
CASSWSDEQYF
TGTGCCAGCAGCTGGAGCGACGAGCAGTACTTC
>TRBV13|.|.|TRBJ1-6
CASSFGEDNSPLHF
TGTGCCAGCAGCTTCGGTGAGGATAATTCACCCCTCCACTTT
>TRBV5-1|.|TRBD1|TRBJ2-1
CASSWTGEAYNEQFF
TGCGCCAGCAGCTGGACAGGGGAGGCCTACAATGAGCAGTTCTTC
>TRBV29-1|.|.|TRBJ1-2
CSVGPGGGGYGYTF
TGCAGCGTTGGCCCGGGAGGTGGCGGCTATGGCTACACCTTC
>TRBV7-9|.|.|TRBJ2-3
CAIRGGHTTSTDTQYF
TGTGCCATCCGCGGGGGCCATACGACTAGCACAGATACGCAGTATTTT
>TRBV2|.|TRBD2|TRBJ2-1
CASSGEGQVRNEQFF
TGTGCCAGCAGTGGGGAGGGGCAGGTGAGGAATGAGCAGTTCTTC
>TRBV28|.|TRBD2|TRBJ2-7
CASTLTGTSYEQYF
TGTGCCAGCACTCTCACCGGGACTAGCTACGAGCAGTACTTC
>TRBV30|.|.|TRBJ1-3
CAWSAYSGNTIYF
TGTGCCTGGAGTGCTTACTCTGGAAACACCATATATTTT
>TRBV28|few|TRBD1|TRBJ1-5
CATRTGAGSNQPQHF
TGTGCCACCAGGACAGGGGCGGGGAGCAATCAGCCCCAGCATTTT
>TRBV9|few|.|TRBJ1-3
CASSVAGTSGNTIYF
TGTGCCAGCAGCGTAGCCGGGACATCTGGAAACACCATATATTTT
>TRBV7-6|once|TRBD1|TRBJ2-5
CASSLDRGWETQYF
TGTGCCAGCAGCTTAGACAGGGGGTGGGAGACCCAGTACTTC
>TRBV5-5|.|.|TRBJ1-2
CASSLPQGIYGYTF
TGTGCCAGCAGCTTGCCACAGGGAATCTATGGCTACACCTTC